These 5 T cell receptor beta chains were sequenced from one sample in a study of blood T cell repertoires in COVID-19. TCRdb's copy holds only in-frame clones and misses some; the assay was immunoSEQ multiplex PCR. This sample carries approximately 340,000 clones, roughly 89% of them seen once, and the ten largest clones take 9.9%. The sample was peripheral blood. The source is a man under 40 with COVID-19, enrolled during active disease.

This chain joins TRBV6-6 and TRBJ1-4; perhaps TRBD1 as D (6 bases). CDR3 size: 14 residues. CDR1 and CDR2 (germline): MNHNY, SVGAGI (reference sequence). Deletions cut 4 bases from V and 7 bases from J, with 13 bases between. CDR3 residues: CASSSSGGREKLFF. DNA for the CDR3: TGTGCCAGCAGTTCGTCGGGGGGGCGTGAAAAACTGTTTTTT.

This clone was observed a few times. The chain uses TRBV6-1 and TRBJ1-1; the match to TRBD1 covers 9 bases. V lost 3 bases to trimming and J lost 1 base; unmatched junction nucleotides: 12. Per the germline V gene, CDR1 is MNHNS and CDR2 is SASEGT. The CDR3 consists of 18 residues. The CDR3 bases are TGTGCCAGCAGTGACATTCCGCGGGACAGGGAGGAGAACACTGAAGCTTTCTTT. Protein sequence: CASSDIPRDREENTEAFF.

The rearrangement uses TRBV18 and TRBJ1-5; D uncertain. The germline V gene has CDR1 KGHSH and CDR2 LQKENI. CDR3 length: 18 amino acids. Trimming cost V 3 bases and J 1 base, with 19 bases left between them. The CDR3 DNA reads TGTGCCAGCTCACCCGAACCTAGCATCCGTTTCAGCAATCAGCCCCAGCATTTT. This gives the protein CASSPEPSIRFSNQPQHF. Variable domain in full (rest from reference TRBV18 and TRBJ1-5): NAGVMQNPRHLVRRRGQEARLRCSPMKGHSHVYWYRQLPEEGLKFMVYLQKENIIDESGMPKERFSAEFPKEGPSILRIQQVVRGDSAAYFCASSPEPSIRFSNQPQHFGDGTRLSIL.

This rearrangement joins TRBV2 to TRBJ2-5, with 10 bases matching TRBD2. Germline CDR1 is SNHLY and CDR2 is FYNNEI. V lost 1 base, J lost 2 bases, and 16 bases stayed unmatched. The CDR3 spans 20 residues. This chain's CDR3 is CASSEGGALGLAEVQETQYF. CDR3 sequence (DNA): TGTGCCAGCAGTGAAGGGGGGGCTCTCGGACTAGCGGAGGTTCAAGAGACCCAGTACTTC.

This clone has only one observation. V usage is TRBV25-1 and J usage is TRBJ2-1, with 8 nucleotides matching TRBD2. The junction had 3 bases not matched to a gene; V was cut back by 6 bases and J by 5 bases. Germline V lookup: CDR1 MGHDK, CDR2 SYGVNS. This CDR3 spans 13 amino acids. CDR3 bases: TGTGCCAGCAGGACTAGCGTGAACAATGAGCAGTTCTTC. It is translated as CASRTSVNNEQFF.